The sequence of this T cell receptor (beta chain) was determined in a study of regulatory T cells in long-lasting Graves disease. Study-level results: Those with persistent Graves' had less TCR diversity than newly diagnosed patients. Among the persistent patients, about 3,000 public clonotypes were shared, more than the roughly 970 shared among new patients. There were preferences for TRBV28, TRBJ1-2 and TRBJ2-5 in persistent disease.

Worth noting for this clonotype: Its antigen remains unknown.

Libraries of TCR beta came from iRepertoire HTBI primers plus Arm-PCR of CDR3 regions. TCRdb reprocessed the multiplex PCR reads with MiXCR, giving one entry per CDR3 protein. This repertoire shows a few hundred thousand distinct CDR3 sequences, 23% found once; its top ten account for over 25%. CDR3 length: 13 amino acids. Germline V CDR1 and CDR2: SEHNR, FQNEAQ (reference sequence). As for time point: persistent/refractory GD, antithyroid drugs over 5 years with positive TRAb. The TCR library was made from RNA that had been extracted from PBMCs in TRIzol. All patients originated from an endocrinology department located in Xi'an, China.

The chain has TRBV7-9 and TRBJ2-7; no clear D gene. Sequences were derived from peripheral blood mononuclear cells (PBMCs), sampled when the disease was refractory, from a patient treated with antithyroid drugs. The sequence derives from a female donor with Graves disease. This CDR3 reads CATRADTSGEQYF. The CDR3, as DNA: TGTGCTACCCGGGCAGATACGTCGGGCGAGCAGTACTTC.